What follows describes a single T cell receptor beta chain. Clinical history reported by participants formed the basis on which cohorts were assigned. This specimen belongs to a study of blood T cell repertoires in COVID-19. CDR3 size: 17 residues. V lost 5 bases and J 2 bases, leaving 16 bases between the germline ends. Germline CDR1 and CDR2: SGHAT and FQNNGV. The protocol was immunoSEQ multiplex PCR, while the TCRdb copy is restricted to in-frame clones and leaves out a portion. In the table there are about 270,000 clones, just under 90% of which are singletons. The sequence was obtained from a woman aged 30 to 39 with acute COVID-19. Sequencing input: PBMCs or T cells enriched from blood (not recorded which). The genes are TRBV11-2 and TRBJ1-6; D not certain. For the CDR3, the DNA is TGTGCCAGCAGCCCGCACAGCAGTGTGACCTATAATTCACCCCTCCACTTT. This translates into CASSPHSSVTYNSPLHF.